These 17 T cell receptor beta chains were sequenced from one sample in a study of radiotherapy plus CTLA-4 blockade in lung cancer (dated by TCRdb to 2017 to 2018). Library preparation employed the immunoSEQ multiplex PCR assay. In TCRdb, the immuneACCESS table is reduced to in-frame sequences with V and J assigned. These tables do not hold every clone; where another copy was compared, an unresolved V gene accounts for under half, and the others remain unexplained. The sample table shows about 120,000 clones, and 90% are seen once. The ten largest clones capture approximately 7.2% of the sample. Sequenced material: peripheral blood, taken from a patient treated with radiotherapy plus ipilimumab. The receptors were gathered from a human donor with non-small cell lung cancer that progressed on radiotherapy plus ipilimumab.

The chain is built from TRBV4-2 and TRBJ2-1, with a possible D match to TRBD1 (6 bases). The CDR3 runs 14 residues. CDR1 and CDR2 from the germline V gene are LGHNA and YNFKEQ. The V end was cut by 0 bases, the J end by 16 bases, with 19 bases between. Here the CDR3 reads CASSQETTAGAQFF. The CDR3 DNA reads TGTGCCAGCAGCCAAGAAACCACGGCAGGGGCTCAATTCTTC.

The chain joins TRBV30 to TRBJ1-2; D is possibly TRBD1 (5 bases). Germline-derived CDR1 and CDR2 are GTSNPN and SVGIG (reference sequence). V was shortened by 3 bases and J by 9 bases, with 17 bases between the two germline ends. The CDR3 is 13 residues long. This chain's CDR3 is CAWRARGRNSYTF. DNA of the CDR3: TGTGCCTGGAGAGCCCGGGGACGGAATAGCTACACCTTC. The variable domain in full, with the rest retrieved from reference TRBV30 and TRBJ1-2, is SQTIHQWPATLVQPVGSPLSLECTVEGTSNPNLYWYRQAAGRGLQLLFYSVGIGQISSEVPQNLSASRPQDRQFILSSKKLLLSDSGFYLCAWRARGRNSYTFGSGTRLTVV.

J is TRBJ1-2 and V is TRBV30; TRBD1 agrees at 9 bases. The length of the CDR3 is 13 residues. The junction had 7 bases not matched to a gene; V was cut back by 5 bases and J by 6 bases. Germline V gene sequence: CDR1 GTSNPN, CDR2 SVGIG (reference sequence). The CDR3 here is CAWETGGMDGYTF. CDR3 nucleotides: TGTGCCTGGGAGACAGGGGGTATGGATGGCTACACCTTC.

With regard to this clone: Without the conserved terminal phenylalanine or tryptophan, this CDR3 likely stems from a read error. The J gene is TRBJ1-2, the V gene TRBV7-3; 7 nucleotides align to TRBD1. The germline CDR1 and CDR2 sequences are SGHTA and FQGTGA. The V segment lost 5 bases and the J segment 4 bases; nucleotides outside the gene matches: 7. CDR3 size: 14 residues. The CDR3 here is CASSPGGSTYGYTL. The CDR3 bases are TGTGCCAGCAGCCCAGGGGGATCGACCTATGGCTACACCCTC.

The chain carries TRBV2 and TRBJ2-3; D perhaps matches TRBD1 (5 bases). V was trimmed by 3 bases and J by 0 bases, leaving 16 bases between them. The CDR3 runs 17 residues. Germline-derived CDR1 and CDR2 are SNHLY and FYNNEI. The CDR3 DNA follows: TGTGCCAGCAGTGAGCCCAAAGACAGTACTAGCACAGATACGCAGTATTTT. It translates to CASSEPKDSTSTDTQYF.

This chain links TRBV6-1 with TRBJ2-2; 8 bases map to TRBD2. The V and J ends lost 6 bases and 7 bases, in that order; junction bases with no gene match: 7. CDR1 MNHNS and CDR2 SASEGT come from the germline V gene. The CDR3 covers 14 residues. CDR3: CASRTGLGNGELFF. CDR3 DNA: TGTGCCAGCAGGACGGGACTAGGGAACGGGGAGCTGTTTTTT.

The chain's CDR3 is CASTPRWDRGIYGYTF. The CDR3 bases are TGTGCCAGCACCCCCAGGTGGGACAGGGGGATCTATGGCTACACCTTC. The rearrangement links TRBV6-4 to TRBJ1-2; 11 bases agree with TRBD1. This CDR3 region has 16 residues. Germline V gives CDR1 MRHNA, CDR2 SNTAGT. Trimming at V came to 7 bases and at J to 4 bases, leaving 11 bases not matched to a gene.

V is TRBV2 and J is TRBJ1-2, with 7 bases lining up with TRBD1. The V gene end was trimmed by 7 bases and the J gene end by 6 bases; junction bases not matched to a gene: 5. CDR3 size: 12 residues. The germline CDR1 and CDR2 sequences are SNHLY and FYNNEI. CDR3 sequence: CASKQGWDGYTF. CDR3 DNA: TGTGCCAGCAAACAGGGGTGGGATGGCTACACCTTC.

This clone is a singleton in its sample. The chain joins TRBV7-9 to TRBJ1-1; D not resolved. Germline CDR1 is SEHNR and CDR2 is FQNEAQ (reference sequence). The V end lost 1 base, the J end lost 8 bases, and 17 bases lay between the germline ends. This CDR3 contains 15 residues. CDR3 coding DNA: TGTGCCAGCAGCTTAGAGGCCGGATTTAACCCCGAAGCTTTCTTT. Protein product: CASSLEAGFNPEAFF.

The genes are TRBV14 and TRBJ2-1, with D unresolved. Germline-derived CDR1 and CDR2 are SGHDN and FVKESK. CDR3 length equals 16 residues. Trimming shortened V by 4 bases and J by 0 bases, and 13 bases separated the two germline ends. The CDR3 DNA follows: TGTGCCAGCAGCCCCGACCCGACGACCTCCTACAATGAGCAGTTCTTC. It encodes CASSPDPTTSYNEQFF.

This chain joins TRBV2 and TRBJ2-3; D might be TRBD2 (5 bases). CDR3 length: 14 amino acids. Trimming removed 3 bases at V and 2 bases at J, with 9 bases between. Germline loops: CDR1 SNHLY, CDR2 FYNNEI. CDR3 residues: CASSEADYTDTQYF. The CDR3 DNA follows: TGTGCCAGCAGTGAGGCAGACTACACAGATACGCAGTATTTT.

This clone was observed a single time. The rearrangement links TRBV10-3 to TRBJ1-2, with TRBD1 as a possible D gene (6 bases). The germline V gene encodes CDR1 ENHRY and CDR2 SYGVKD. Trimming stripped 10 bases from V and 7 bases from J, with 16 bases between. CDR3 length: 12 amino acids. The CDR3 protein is CATHAGVGGYTF. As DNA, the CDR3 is TGTGCCACCCACGCAGGGGTGGGTGGCTACACCTTC.

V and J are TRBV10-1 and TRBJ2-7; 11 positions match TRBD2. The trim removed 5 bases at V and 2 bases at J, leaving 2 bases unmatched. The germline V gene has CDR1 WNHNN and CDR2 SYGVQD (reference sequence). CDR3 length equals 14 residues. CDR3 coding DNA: TGCGCCAGCAGTCCTAGCGGGAGGCCCTACGAGCAGTACTTC. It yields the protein CASSPSGRPYEQYF.

CDR3 nucleotides: TGTGCCAGCTCCCCCTGGGGGAGCTCCACTGAAGCTTTCTTT. The encoded protein is CASSPWGSSTEAFF. This chain connects TRBV18 to TRBJ1-1, with D possibly TRBD1 on 5 matching bases. CDR1 and CDR2 (germline): KGHSH, LQKENI. This CDR3 is built from 14 residues. The V end lost 6 bases, the J end lost 4 bases, and 15 bases lay between the germline ends. The full variable domain, rest sourced from reference TRBV18 and TRBJ1-1, is NAGVMQNPRHLVRRRGQEARLRCSPMKGHSHVYWYRQLPEEGLKFMVYLQKENIIDESGMPKERFSAEFPKEGPSILRIQQVVRGDSAAYFCASSPWGSSTEAFFGQGTRLTVV.

Written as DNA, the CDR3 is TGTGCCAGCAGTTTAGGGACAGGGTCCGTCTACGAGCAGTACTTC. Amino acid sequence: CASSLGTGSVYEQYF. This rearrangement joins TRBV27 to TRBJ2-7, with 9 bases that match TRBD1. The CDR3 is made up of 15 amino acids. V trimming: 2 bases; J trimming: 3 bases; junction bases outside the gene matches: 5. Germline lookup yields CDR1 MNHEY and CDR2 SMNVEV (reference sequence).

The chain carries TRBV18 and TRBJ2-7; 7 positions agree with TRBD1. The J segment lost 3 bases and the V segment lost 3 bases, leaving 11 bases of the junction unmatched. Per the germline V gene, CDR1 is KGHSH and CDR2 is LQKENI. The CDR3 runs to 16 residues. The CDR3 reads CASSPGQANTGYEQYF. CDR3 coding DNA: TGTGCCAGCTCACCTGGACAGGCTAACACCGGCTACGAGCAGTACTTC.

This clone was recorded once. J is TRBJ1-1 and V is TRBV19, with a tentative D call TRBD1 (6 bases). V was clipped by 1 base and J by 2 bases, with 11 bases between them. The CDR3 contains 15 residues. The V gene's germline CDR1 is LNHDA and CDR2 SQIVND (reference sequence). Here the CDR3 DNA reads TGTGCCAGTAGTATAGGGGGGGCGCGAAACACTGAAGCTTTCTTT. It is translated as CASSIGGARNTEAFF.